This entry describes one TCR beta chain. Its antigen is as yet unknown. TCRdb processed the reads anew with MiXCR; each CDR3 protein has one entry. Here the sample spans approximately 89,000 distinct CDR3 sequences, 20% to 30% being singletons. This entry is derived from a study of T cell repertoires in cytomegalovirus infection. On the study more broadly: It can be stated that public TCR beta signatures indicated CMV infection as well as a matching HLA type. Study-wide results and caveats: Cumulated frequencies of public TCR beta families served to identify carriers of CMV plus the relevant HLA. Ex vivo, HLA-C-restricted CMV-specific TCR beta clonotypes prevailed over the rest of the response.

Germline V gives CDR1 SNHLY, CDR2 FYNNEI. V was shortened by 4 bases and J by 4 bases, with 11 bases between the two germline ends. The CDR3 runs 15 residues. The chain uses TRBV2 and TRBJ2-6, with D perhaps given as TRBD1 or TRBD2 (5 bases each). The sample consisted of CD8+ T cells from cultured PBMCs, taken from culture after CMV antigen stimulation. The TCR sequence derives from a human donor in good health (CMV status not recorded). Some clones in this sample may be carry-over from other donors' samples. The CDR3 DNA follows: TGTGCCAGCAGTGGGGACCTAGGGGGGGCCAACGTCCTGACTTTC. Its protein product is CASSGDLGGANVLTF.